This T cell receptor beta chain was recorded in a study of blood T cell repertoires in COVID-19. Study-level background: Researchers got acute and convalescent COVID-19 samples from the United States, Italy and Spain. T cells, B-cell-depleted T cells, or PBMCs provided the cDNA or gDNA that served as material.

Patients at the Seattle site were enrolled during active infection and followed longitudinally. Authors' methods: Estimated nucleated cell counts came from reference gene primer amplification. Method: immunoSEQ multiplex PCR; TCRdb's copy keeps in-frame clones and lacks some. V, J and clone size were drawn from that table, and D and trimming were deduced from the DNA. The sample yields some 76,000 clones, less than 90% seen once. Germline-derived CDR1 and CDR2 are SGHVS and FQNEAQ. The V end was cut by 1 base, the J end by 6 bases, with 9 bases between. The CDR3 extends over 13 amino acids. The chain employs TRBV7-8 and TRBJ1-1; D remains ambiguous. This sequence was found in a man in his forties or fifties with COVID-19, enrolled during active disease. Sequencing was performed on peripheral blood. CDR3 loop: CASSLGPRSEAFF. CDR3 bases: TGTGCCAGCAGCTTAGGACCCAGGTCTGAAGCTTTCTTT.